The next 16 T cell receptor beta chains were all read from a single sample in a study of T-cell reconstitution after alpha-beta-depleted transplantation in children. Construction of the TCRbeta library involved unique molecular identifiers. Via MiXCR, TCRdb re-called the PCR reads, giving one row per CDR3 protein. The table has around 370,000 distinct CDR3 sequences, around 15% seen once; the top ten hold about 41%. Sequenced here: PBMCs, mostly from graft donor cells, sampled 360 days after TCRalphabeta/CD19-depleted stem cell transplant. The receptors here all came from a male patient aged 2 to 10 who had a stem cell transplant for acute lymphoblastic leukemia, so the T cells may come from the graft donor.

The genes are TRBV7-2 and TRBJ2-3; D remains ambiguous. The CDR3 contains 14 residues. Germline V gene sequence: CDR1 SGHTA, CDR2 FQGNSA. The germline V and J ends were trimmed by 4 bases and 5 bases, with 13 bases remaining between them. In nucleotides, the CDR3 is TGTGCCAGCAGCTGGGCCGTGGGCGAAGATACGCAGTATTTT. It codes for CASSWAVGEDTQYF.

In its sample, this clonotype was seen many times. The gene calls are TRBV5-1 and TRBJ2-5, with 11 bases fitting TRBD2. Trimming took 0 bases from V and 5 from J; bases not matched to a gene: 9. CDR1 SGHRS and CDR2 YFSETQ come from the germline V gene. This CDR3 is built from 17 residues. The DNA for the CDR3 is TGCGCCAGCAGCTTGGCTACTAGCGGGAGCGGTTTGGAGACCCAGTACTTC. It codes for CASSLATSGSGLETQYF.

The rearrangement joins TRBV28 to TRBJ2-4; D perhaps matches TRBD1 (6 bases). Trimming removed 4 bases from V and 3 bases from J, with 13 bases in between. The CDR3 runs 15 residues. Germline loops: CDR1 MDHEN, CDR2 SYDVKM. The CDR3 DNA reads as TGTGCCAGCAGTTCAGGGACACCCTACAAAAACATTCAGTACTTC. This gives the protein CASSSGTPYKNIQYF. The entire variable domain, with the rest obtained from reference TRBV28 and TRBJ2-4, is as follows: DVKVTQSSRYLVKRTGEKVFLECVQDMDHENMFWYRQDPGLGLRLIYFSYDVKMKEKGDIPEGYSVSREKKERFSLILESASTNQTSMYLCASSSGTPYKNIQYFGAGTRLSVL.

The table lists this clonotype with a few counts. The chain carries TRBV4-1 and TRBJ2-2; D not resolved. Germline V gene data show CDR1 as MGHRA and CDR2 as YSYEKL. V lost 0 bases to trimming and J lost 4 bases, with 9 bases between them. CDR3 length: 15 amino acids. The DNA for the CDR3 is TGCGCCAGCAGCCAAGATAGGTCGGCCACCGGGGAGCTGTTTTTT. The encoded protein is CASSQDRSATGELFF.

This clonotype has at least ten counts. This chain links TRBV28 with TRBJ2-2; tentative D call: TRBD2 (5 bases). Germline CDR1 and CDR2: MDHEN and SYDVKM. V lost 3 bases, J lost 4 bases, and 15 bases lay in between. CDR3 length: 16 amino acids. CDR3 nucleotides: TGTGCCAGCAGTTTTTTGACGGGATACGGCACCGGGGAGCTGTTTTTT. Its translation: CASSFLTGYGTGELFF.

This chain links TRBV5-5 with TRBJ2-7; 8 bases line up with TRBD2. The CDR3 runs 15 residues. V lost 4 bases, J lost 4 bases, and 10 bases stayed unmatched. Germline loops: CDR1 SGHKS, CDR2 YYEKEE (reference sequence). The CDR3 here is CASSRLPGGAYEQYF. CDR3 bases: TGTGCCAGCAGCCGACTGCCGGGGGGGGCATACGAGCAGTACTTC.

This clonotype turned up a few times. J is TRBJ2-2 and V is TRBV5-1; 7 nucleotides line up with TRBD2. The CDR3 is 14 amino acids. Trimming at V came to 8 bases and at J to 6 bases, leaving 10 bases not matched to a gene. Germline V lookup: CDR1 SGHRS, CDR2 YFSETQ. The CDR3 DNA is TGCGCCAGTCAAGCCGGGACTACATCCGGGGAGCTGTTTTTT. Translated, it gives CASQAGTTSGELFF.

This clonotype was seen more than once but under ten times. CDR3 residues: CASRRIVSGNTIYF. CDR3 nucleotides: TGTGCCAGCAGACGTATTGTCTCTGGAAACACCATATATTTT. The chain links TRBV6-1 to TRBJ1-3; no clear D gene. The CDR3 is 14 residues long. CDR1 MNHNS and CDR2 SASEGT come from the germline V gene. V lost 6 bases, J lost 0 bases, and 9 bases lay in between.

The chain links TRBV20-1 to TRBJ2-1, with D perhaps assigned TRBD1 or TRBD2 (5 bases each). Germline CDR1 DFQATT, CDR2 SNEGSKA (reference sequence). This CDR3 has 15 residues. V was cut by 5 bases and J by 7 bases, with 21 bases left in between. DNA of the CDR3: TGCAGTGCTCTAGAATTGGGGGAGAGAAGGAATGAGCAGTTCTTC. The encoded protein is CSALELGERRNEQFF.

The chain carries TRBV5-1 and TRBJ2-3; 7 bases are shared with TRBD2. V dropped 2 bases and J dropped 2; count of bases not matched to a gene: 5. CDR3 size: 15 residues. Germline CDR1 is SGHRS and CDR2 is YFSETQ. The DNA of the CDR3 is TGCGCCAGCAGCTTTGCGGGAGCGGCCACAGATACGCAGTATTTT. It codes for CASSFAGAATDTQYF.

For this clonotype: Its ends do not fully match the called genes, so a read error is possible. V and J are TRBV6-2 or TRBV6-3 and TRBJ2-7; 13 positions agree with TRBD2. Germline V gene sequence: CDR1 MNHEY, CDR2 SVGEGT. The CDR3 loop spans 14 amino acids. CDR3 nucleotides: TGTGCCAGCAGTTACTCGAGGGGACTAGCGGGGCTCGACTTC. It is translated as CASSYSRGLAGLDF.

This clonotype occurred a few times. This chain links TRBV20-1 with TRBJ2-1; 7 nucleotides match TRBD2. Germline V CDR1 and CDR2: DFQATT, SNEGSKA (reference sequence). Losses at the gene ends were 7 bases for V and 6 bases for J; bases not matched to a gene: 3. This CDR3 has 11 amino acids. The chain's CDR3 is CSGLAGNEQFF. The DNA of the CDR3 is TGCAGTGGATTAGCGGGCAATGAGCAGTTCTTC.

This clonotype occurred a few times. The CDR3 loop is CASSLRSRDIQYF. The CDR3 DNA follows: TGCGCCAGCAGCCTGAGATCCAGAGACATTCAGTACTTC. The gene calls are TRBV4-3 and TRBJ2-4, with unresolved D. There are 13 residues in the CDR3. Trimming left V 4 bases short and J 8 bases short, with 12 bases between. Germline CDR1 LGHNA, CDR2 YSLEER.

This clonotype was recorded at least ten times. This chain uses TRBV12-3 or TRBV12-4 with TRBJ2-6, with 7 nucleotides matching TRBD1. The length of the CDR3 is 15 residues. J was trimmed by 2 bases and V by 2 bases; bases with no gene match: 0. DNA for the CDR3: TGTGCCAGCAGTTTAACAGGGGCTGGGGCCAACGTCCTGACTTTC. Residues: CASSLTGAGANVLTF.

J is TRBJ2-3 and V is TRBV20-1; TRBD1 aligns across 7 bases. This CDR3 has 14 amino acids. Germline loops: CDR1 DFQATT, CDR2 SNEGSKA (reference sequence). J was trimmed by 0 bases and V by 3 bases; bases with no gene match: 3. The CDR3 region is CSARRGPSTDTQYF. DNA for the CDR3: TGCAGTGCTAGGAGGGGGCCGAGCACAGATACGCAGTATTTT.

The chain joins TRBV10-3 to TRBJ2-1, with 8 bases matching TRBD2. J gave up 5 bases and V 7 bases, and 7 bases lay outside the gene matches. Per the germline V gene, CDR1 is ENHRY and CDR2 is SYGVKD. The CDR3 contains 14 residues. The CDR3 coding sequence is TGTGCCATCATCAGTGGGACTAGTAACAATGAGCAGTTCTTC. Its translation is CAIISGTSNNEQFF.